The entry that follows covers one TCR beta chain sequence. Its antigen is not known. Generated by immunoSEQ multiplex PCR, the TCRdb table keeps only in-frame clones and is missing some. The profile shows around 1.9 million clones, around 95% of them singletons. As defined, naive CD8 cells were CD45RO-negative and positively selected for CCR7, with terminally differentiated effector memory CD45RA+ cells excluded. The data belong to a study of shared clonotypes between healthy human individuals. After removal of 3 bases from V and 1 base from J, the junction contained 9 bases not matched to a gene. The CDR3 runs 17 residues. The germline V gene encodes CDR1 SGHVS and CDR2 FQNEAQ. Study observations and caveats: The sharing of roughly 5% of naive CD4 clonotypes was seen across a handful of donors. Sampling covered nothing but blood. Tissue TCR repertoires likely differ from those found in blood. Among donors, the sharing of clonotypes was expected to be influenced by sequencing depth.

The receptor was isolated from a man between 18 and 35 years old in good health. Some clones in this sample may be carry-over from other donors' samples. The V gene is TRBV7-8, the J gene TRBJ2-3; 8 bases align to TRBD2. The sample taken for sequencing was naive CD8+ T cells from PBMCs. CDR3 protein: CASSFPGRARGTDTQYF. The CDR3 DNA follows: TGTGCCAGCAGCTTTCCCGGGAGGGCCCGAGGCACAGATACGCAGTATTTT.